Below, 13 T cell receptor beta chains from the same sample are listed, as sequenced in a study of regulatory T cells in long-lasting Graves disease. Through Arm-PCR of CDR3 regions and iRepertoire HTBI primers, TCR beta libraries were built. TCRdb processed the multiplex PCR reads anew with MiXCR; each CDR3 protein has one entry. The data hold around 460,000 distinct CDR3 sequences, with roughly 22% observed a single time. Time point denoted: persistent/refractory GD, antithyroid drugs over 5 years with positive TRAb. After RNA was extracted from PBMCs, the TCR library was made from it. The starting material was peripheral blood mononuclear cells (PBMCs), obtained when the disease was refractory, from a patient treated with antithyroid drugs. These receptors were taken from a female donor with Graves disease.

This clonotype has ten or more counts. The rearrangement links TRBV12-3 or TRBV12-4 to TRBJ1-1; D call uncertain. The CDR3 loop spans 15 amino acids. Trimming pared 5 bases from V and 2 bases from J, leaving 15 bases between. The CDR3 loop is CASSGPRAANTEAFF. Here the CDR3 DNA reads TGTGCCAGCAGTGGCCCTAGGGCAGCTAACACTGAAGCTTTCTTT.

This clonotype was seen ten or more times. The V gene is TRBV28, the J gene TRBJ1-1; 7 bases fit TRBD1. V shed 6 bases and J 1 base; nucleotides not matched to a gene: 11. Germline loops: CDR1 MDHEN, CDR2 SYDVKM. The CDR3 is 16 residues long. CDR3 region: CASRPGGGRGNTEAFF. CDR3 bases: TGTGCCAGCAGGCCAGGGGGGGGACGCGGGAACACTGAAGCTTTCTTT.

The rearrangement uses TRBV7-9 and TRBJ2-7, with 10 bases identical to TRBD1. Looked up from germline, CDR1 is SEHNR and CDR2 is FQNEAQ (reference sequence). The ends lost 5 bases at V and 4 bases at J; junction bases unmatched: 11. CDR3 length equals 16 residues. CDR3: CASSPSPGQGLYEQYF. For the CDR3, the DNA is TGTGCCAGCAGCCCCAGCCCGGGACAGGGGCTGTACGAGCAGTACTTC.

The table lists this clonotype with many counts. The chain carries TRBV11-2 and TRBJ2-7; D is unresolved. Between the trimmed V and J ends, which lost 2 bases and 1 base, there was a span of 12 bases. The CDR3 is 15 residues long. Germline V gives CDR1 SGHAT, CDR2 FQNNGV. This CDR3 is CASSLYGLGSYEQYF. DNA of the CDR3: TGTGCCAGCAGCTTATACGGGCTGGGGTCCTACGAGCAGTACTTC.

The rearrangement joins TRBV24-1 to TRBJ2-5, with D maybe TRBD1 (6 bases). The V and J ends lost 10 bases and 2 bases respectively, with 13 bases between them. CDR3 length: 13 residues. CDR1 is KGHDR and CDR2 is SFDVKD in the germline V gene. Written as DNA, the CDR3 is TGTGCCACGCGCGCGACAGGACAAGAGACCCAGTACTTC. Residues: CATRATGQETQYF.

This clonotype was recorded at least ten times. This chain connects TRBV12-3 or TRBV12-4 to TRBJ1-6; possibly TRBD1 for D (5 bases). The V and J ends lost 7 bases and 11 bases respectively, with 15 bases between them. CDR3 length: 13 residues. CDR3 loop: CASNLGEIAPLHF. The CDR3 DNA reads TGTGCCAGCAATTTGGGGGAAATCGCACCCCTCCACTTT.

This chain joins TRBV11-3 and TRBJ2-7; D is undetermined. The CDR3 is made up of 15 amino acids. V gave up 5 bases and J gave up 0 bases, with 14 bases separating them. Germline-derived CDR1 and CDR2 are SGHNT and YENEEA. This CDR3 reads CASSLGNVVSYEQYF. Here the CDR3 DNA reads TGTGCCAGCAGCCTAGGGAACGTAGTCTCCTACGAGCAGTACTTC.

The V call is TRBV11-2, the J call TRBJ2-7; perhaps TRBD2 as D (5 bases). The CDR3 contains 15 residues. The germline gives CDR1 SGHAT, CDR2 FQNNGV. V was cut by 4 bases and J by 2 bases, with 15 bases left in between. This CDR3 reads CASSSREDSTYEQYF. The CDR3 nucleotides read TGTGCCAGCAGCTCGCGCGAGGACTCCACCTACGAGCAGTACTTC. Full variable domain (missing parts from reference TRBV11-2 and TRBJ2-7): EAGVAQSPRYKIIEKRQSVAFWCNPISGHATLYWYQQILGQGPKLLIQFQNNGVVDDSQLPKDRFSAERLKGVDSTLKIQPAKLEDSAVYLCASSSREDSTYEQYFGPGTRLTVT.

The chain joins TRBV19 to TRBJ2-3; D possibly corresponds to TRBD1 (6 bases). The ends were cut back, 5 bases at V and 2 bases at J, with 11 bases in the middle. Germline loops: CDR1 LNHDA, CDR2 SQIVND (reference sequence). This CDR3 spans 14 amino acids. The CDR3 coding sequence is TGTGCCAGTAGTCCGGGACAAAACACAGATACGCAGTATTTT. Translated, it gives CASSPGQNTDTQYF. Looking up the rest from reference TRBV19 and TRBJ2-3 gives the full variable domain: DGGITQSPKYLFRKEGQNVTLSCEQNLNHDAMYWYRQDPGQGLRLIYYSQIVNDFQKGDIAEGYSVSREKKESFPLTVTSAQKNPTAFYLCASSPGQNTDTQYFGPGTRLTVL.

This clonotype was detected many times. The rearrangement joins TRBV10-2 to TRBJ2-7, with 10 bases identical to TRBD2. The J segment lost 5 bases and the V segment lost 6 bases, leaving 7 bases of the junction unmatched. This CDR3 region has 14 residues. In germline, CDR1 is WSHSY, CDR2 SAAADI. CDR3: CASRGPSGSDEQYF. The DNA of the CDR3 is TGCGCCAGCAGGGGACCTAGCGGGAGCGACGAGCAGTACTTC.

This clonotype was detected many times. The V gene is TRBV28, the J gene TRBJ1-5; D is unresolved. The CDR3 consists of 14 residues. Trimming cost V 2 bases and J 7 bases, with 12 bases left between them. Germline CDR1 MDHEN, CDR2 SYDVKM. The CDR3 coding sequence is TGTGCCAGCAGTTTAATCGGTAGCGGACAGCCCCAGCATTTT. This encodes CASSLIGSGQPQHF. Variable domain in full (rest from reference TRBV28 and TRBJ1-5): DVKVTQSSRYLVKRTGEKVFLECVQDMDHENMFWYRQDPGLGLRLIYFSYDVKMKEKGDIPEGYSVSREKKERFSLILESASTNQTSMYLCASSLIGSGQPQHFGDGTRLSIL.

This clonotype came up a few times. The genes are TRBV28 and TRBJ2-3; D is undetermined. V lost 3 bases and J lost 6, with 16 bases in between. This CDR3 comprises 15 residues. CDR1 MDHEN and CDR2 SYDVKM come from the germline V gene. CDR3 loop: CASSFRPLGVDTQYF. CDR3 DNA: TGTGCCAGCAGTTTCCGTCCCCTAGGAGTGGATACGCAGTATTTT.

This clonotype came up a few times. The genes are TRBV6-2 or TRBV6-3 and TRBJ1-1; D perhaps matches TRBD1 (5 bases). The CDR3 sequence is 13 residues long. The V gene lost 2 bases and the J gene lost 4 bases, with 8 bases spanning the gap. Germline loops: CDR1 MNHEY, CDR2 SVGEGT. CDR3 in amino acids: CASSYGGITEAFF. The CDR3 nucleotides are TGTGCCAGCAGTTACGGGGGAATCACTGAAGCTTTCTTT.